Reported below is one TCR beta chain. This receptor's antigen is unknown. Base qualities are not at hand, and no much larger clone is one base apart. The record originates from a study of identical twins (dated by TCRdb to the mid-2010s). General notes on the study: To test whether fetal clonotypes persist, the study used deep sequencing on TCR alpha and beta repertoires from monozygotic twins, unrelated adults of various ages, and cord blood. To rule out contamination, replicate twin experiments were performed at different times with different library preparation protocols. Broad study findings and their caveats: Because the same donors could not be followed over many years, the conclusions relied on cross-sectional statistical analysis. Compared with coincidental sharing between unrelated individuals, an excess of low generation-probability sequences was observed among out-of-frame TCR alpha sequences shared between twins. Invariant T cells such as MAIT and iNKT could partly confound zero-insertion analyses, although diverse VJ usage argued against such confounding for most clonotypes. Fewer insertions were carried by abundant cord blood beta clonotypes; a weaker similar trend was observed in young adult naive repertoires, while no such trend was observed in memory repertoires. The excess sharing between twins in beta out-of-frame sequences was weaker because fewer shared sequences reduced the signal-to-noise ratio. Recombination models systematically underestimated out-of-frame TCR alpha sharing in monozygotic twins but agreed with sharing between unrelated individuals.

The germline V gene gives CDR1 as KGHSH and CDR2 as LQKENI. At the junction V is shortened by 2 bases and J by 0 bases; bases outside the gene matches: 10. From the cysteine up to the phenylalanine, the CDR3 has a length of 18 residues. The DNA shown is the 54-base CDR3, in frame from base 1. Only healthy Caucasian donors were included. Three pairs of female monozygotic twins, all aged about 18 to 29 years, were included in the twin cohort. Peripheral blood mononuclear cells were used as the source from which RNA for TCR libraries was isolated. Library prep was done by 5' RACE. The instrument given in TCRdb is Illumina HiSeq 2000. Template switching introduced a universal primer binding site; the final cDNA contained a unique molecular identifier, enabling accurate counting of TCR cDNA molecules. First-strand cDNA for TCR alpha and beta chains was synthesized from specific primers in the conserved constant-segment region. To control for contamination, every cDNA library was double barcoded, receiving both a SMART-Mk sample barcode and Illumina barcodes. TruSeq adapter sequences along with Illumina sample barcodes were introduced in two successive PCR steps. The TCR alpha and beta cDNA libraries were sequenced on the Illumina HiSeq platform using custom primers. The paper's data handling went like this. Unique molecular identifiers were extracted from raw reads with MiGEC, and CDR3 positions were determined with MiXCR. Recombination models were inferred per individual with the repgenHMM and IGoR tools using an EM algorithm. Shared clonotype analysis was performed with the tcR package in R, normalizing sharing by the product of cloneset sizes. To study raw recombination free of thymic and clonal selection effects, out-of-frame nonproductive sequences were analyzed. Clones were called with MiXCR by TCRdb after fastp trimmed the public reads at Q25, and only in-frame beta chains were retained. Rows are unified per CDR3 protein, each entry keeping the most common DNA and genes. The V and J calls, along with clone size, are taken from TCRdb and not from the paper's own processing. The sample includes 690,000 or so distinct CDR3 sequences, with over 8.5% observed a single time. Together, the top ten hold around 0.98% of the sample.

This sample also belongs to another study, concerning yellow fever vaccine responses in identical twins. From that second study: The authors reported that the T cell response to vaccination in identical twins appeared partly convergent and partly personalized. The study precisely tracked vaccine-responding T cell clones in identical twins.

The chain uses TRBV18 and TRBJ2-4; 7 central nucleotides agree with TRBD2. The sequenced sample consisted of PBMCs. This clonotype was sampled from a woman under 30 in good health. The CDR3 reads CASSPTPGSGIAKNIQYF. The sequenced DNA: TGTGCCAGCTCACCAACCCCGGGAAGCGGGATAGCCAAAAACATTCAGTACTTC.